The clone carrying this TCR beta chain was seen many times. The antigen remains undetermined. This entry comes from a study of blood T cells in healthy people across ages. Study-wide findings and caveats: Unsorted PBMC input precluded a conclusive naive versus antigen-experienced comparison.

Each donor was a healthy Caucasian individual from Russia, aged roughly 6 to 100. The CDR3 has 16 residues. V shed 2 bases, J shed 5 bases, and the junction held 7 bases outside the gene matches. Germline loops: CDR1 KGHDR, CDR2 SFDVKD. A sample-barcoded 5' primer and a J-beta primer mix were used in a second PCR of roughly 7 to 11 cycles. One entry per CDR3 protein, called by TCRdb with MiXCR from the 5' RACE reads. The top ten hold roughly 10% of the sample, which has some 940,000 distinct CDR3 sequences, under 35% seen once. A further study also used this sample, focusing on T cells of mothers and their children.

The receptor comes from a woman between 40 and 50 years old in good health. The material sequenced was blood. The rearrangement joins TRBV24-1 to TRBJ2-3; 9 bases match TRBD1. The CDR3 spells CATSDSGTGYGDTQYF. In DNA form, the CDR3 reads TGTGCCACCAGTGATTCCGGGACAGGGTATGGAGATACGCAGTATTTT.